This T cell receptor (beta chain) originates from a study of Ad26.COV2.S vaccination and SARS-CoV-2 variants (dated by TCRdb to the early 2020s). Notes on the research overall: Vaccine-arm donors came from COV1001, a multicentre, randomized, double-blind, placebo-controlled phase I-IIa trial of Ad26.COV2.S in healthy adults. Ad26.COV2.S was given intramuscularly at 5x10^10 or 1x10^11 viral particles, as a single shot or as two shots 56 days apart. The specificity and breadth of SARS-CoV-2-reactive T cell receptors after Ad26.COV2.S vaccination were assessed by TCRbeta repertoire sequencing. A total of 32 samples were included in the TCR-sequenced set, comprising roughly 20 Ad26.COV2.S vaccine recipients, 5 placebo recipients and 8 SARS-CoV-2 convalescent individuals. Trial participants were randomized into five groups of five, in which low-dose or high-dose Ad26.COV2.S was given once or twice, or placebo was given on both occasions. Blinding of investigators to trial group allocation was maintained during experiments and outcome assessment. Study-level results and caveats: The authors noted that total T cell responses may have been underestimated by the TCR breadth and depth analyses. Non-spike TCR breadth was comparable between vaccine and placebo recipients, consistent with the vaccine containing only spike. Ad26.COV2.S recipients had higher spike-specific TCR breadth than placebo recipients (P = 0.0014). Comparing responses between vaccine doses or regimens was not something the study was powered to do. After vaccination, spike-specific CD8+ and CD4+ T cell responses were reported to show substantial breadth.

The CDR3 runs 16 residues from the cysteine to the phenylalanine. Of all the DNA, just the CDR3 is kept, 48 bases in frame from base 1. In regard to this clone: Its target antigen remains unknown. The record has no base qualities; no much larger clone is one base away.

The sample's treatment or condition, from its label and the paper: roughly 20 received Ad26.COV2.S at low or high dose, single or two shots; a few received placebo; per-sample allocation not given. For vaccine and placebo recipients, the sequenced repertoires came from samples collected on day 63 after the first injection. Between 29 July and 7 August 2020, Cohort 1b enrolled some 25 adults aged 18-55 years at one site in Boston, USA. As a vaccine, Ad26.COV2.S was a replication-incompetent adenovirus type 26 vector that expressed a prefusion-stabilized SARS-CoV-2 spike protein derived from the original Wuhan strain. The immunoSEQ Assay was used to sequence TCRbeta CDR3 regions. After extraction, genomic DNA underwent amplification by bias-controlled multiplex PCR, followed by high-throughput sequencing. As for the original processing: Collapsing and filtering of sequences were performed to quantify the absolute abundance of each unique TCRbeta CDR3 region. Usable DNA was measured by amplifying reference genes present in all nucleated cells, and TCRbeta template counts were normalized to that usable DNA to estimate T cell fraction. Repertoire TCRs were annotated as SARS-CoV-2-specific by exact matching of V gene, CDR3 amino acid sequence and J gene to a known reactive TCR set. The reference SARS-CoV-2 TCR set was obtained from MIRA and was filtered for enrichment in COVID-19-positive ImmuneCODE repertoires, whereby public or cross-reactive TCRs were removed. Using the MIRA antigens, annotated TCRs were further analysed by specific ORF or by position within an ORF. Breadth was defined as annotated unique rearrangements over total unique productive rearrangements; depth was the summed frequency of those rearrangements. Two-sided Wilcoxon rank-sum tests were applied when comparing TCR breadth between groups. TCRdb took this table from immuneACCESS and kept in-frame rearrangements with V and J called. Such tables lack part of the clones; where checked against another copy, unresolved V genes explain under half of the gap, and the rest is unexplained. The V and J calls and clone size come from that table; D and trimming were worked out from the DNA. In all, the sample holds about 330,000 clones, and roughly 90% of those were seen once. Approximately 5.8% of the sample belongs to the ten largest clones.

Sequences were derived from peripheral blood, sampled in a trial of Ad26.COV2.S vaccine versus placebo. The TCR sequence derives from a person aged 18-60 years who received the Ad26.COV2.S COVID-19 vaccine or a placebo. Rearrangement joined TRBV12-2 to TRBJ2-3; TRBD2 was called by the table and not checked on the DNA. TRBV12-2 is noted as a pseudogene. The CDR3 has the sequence CASRSDSGGSTDTQYF. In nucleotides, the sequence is TGTGCAAGTCGCTCAGATAGCGGGGGAAGCACAGATACGCAGTATTTT.